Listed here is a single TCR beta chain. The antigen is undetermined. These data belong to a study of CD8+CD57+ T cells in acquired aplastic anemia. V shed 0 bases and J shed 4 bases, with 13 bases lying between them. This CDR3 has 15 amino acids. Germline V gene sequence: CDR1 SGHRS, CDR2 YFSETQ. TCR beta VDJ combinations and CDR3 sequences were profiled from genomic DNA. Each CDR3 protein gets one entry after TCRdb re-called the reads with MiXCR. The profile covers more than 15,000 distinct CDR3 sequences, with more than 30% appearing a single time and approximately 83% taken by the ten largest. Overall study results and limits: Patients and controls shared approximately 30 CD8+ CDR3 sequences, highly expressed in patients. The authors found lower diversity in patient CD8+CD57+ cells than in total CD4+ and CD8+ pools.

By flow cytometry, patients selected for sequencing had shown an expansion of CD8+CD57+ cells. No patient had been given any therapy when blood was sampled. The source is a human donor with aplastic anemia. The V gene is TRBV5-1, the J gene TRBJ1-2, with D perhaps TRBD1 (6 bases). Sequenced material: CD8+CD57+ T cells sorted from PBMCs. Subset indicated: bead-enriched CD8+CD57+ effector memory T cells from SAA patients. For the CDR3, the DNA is TGCGCCAGCAGCTTGGGAGACAGGCATGGCTATGGCTACACCTTC. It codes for CASSLGDRHGYGYTF. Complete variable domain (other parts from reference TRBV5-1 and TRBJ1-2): KAGVTQTPRYLIKTRGQQVTLSCSPISGHRSVSWYQQTPGQGLQFLFEYFSETQRNKGNFPGRFSGRQFSNSRSEMNVSTLELGDSALYLCASSLGDRHGYGYTFGSGTRLTVV.